The 22 T cell receptor beta chains in this list originate from one sample, sequenced in a study of shared clonotypes between healthy human individuals. Method: immunoSEQ multiplex PCR; TCRdb's copy keeps in-frame clones and lacks some. In the table there are over 2 million clones, approximately 95% of which are singletons. CD8 cells regarded as naive lacked CD45RO, were positively chosen for CCR7, and omitted terminally differentiated effector memory CD45RA+ cells. The sample was naive CD8+ T cells sorted from blood. These TCRs come from a man aged 18 to 29 in good health.

J is TRBJ2-7 and V is TRBV9, with 7 bases aligning to TRBD1. In germline, CDR1 is SGDLS, CDR2 YYNGEE. J gave up 2 bases and V 3 bases, and 8 bases lay outside the gene matches. CDR3 length equals 15 residues. The DNA for the CDR3 is TGTGCCAGCAGCGGGTGGGACAGCCCGACCTACGAGCAGTACTTC. It encodes CASSGWDSPTYEQYF.

The chain links TRBV6-6 to TRBJ2-1, with TRBD2 matching over 9 bases. CDR3 length equals 14 residues. With 7 bases clipped from V and 15 bases from J, the junction kept 16 bases outside the gene matches. Germline assignment: CDR1 MNHNY and CDR2 SVGAGI (reference sequence). CDR3 sequence (DNA): TGTGCCAGCACCCTTACGGTTAGCGGGGGAGAGGGGTTCTTC. It yields the protein CASTLTVSGGEGFF.

The chain combines TRBV5-6 with TRBJ2-7; D unresolved. The CDR3 is 16 amino acids. V lost 4 bases to trimming and J lost 6 bases, with 23 bases between them. Germline V gives CDR1 SGHDT, CDR2 YYEEEE. DNA for the CDR3: TGTGCCAGCAGCCCTAGACTCTCATCCCTTCTTGGCGAGCAGTACTTC. Protein: CASSPRLSSLLGEQYF.

J is TRBJ2-7 and V is TRBV11-2; 7 bases match TRBD2. This CDR3 is 15 amino acids long. The V and J ends lost 6 bases and 3 bases, in that order; junction bases with no gene match: 11. The germline gives CDR1 SGHAT, CDR2 FQNNGV. CDR3 protein: CASSSPSGILYEQYF. DNA for the CDR3: TGTGCCAGCAGTTCACCCAGCGGGATTCTCTACGAGCAGTACTTC.

The table lists this clone with a count of one. The V gene is TRBV4-1, the J gene TRBJ1-5, with 10 bases fitting TRBD1. V lost 2 bases to trimming and J lost 5 bases; unmatched junction nucleotides: 12. CDR1 and CDR2 from the germline V gene are MGHRA and YSYEKL. The CDR3 is 18 residues long. The DNA of the CDR3 is TGCGCCAGCAGCCAAACACCGGGACAGGGGTCTTTATATCAGCCCCAGCATTTT. It translates to CASSQTPGQGSLYQPQHF.

V is TRBV6-5 and J is TRBJ2-3, with 9 bases aligning to TRBD2. Germline CDR1 and CDR2: MNHEY and SVGAGI. The V segment lost 7 bases and the J segment 6 bases; nucleotides outside the gene matches: 11. The CDR3 consists of 15 residues. The DNA for the CDR3 is TGTGCCAGCACTGCAGTAGCGGGGGCCGCGGATACGCAGTATTTT. Its protein product is CASTAVAGAADTQYF.

The rearrangement links TRBV4-1 to TRBJ2-3, with TRBD2 matching over 12 bases. Germline values: CDR1 MGHRA, CDR2 YSYEKL. The CDR3 sequence is 17 residues long. With 5 bases clipped from V and 1 base from J, the junction kept 7 bases outside the gene matches. In DNA, the CDR3 is TGCGCCAGCAGCTACGGACTAGCGGGGCAACGCACAGATACGCAGTATTTT. It specifies CASSYGLAGQRTDTQYF.

The J gene is TRBJ2-7, the V gene TRBV5-6; D gene uncertain. Germline loops: CDR1 SGHDT, CDR2 YYEEEE. The CDR3 has 15 amino acids. V was clipped by 0 bases and J by 3 bases, with 13 bases between them. The CDR3 region is CASSLGGSEDYEQYF. CDR3 DNA: TGTGCCAGCAGCTTGGGTGGTTCTGAAGACTACGAGCAGTACTTC.

Only a few counts were recorded for this clone. This sample also contains other DNA sequences that code for the same CDR3. This sequence joins TRBV5-1 and TRBJ1-1, with D unresolved. Germline V gene lookup returns CDR1 SGHRS and CDR2 YFSETQ. Trimming stripped 3 bases from V and 1 base from J, with 10 bases between. The CDR3 loop spans 14 amino acids. The CDR3 region has the DNA TGCGCCAGCAGCTGGACCGGACCGAACACTGAAGCTTTCTTT. Its translation is CASSWTGPNTEAFF. Full variable domain (outside the CDR3, taken from reference TRBV5-1 and TRBJ1-1): KAGVTQTPRYLIKTRGQQVTLSCSPISGHRSVSWYQQTPGQGLQFLFEYFSETQRNKGNFPGRFSGRQFSNSRSEMNVSTLELGDSALYLCASSWTGPNTEAFFGQGTRLTVV.

The chain couples TRBV5-1 to TRBJ1-2; 9 bases agree with TRBD1. The germline CDR1 and CDR2 sequences are SGHRS and YFSETQ. The CDR3 sequence is 14 residues long. V shed 1 base and J 4 bases; nucleotides not matched to a gene: 2. The CDR3 protein is CASSLPGQGYGYTF. Written as DNA, the CDR3 is TGCGCCAGCAGCTTGCCGGGACAGGGCTATGGCTACACCTTC.

V is TRBV30 and J is TRBJ2-6, with D possibly being TRBD1 (6 bases). Germline V gene sequence: CDR1 GTSNPN, CDR2 SVGIG (reference sequence). The CDR3 is 16 residues long. V shed 5 bases and J shed 4 bases, with 18 bases lying between them. The CDR3 bases are TGTGCCTGGGGAACCAGGGGTTTGTGGGGGGCCAACGTCCTGACTTTC. Amino acids: CAWGTRGLWGANVLTF.

The chain joins TRBV28 to TRBJ1-4; 7 bases are a match to TRBD1. J gave up 4 bases and V 1 base, and 3 bases lay outside the gene matches. Germline V lookup: CDR1 MDHEN, CDR2 SYDVKM. The CDR3 is 15 amino acids. DNA of the CDR3: TGTGCCAGCAGTTTATCAGGGGGGGGTAATGAAAAACTGTTTTTT. It translates to CASSLSGGGNEKLFF.

This chain joins TRBV6-5 and TRBJ2-1; D gene uncertain. CDR1 MNHEY and CDR2 SVGAGI come from the germline V gene. With 6 bases removed from V and 5 bases from J, the gap between germline ends came to 11 bases. This CDR3 has 13 residues. The CDR3 sequence is CASRLTENNEQFF. As DNA, the CDR3 is TGTGCCAGCAGATTAACAGAAAACAATGAGCAGTTCTTC.

About this clone itself: A junction boundary mismatches the germline segment, possibly from a read error. Other DNA sequences in this sample translate to the same CDR3. The chain recombines TRBV5-1 with TRBJ2-3, with D possibly matching TRBD1 (6 bases). The CDR3 is 15 residues long. The germline V gene encodes CDR1 SGHRS and CDR2 YFSETQ. The CDR3 loop reads CASSLGDISTDTQYF. The DNA of the CDR3 is TGCGCCAGCAGTTTGGGGGACATAAGCACAGATACGCAGTATTTT.

V usage is TRBV30 and J usage is TRBJ2-1; tentative D call: TRBD2 (6 bases). Germline V CDR1 and CDR2: GTSNPN, SVGIG (reference sequence). V lost 0 bases and J 5 bases, leaving 14 bases between the germline ends. The CDR3 extends over 15 amino acids. CDR3 nucleotides: TGTGCCTGGAGTGTAGGGACGGGAGCCCACAATGAGCAGTTCTTC. As protein: CAWSVGTGAHNEQFF. Filled out from reference TRBV30 and TRBJ2-1, the complete variable domain reads SQTIHQWPATLVQPVGSPLSLECTVEGTSNPNLYWYRQAAGRGLQLLFYSVGIGQISSEVPQNLSASRPQDRQFILSSKKLLLSDSGFYLCAWSVGTGAHNEQFFGPGTRLTVL.

This sequence joins TRBV6-5 and TRBJ1-4, with TRBD1 matching over 9 bases. Germline CDR1 is MNHEY and CDR2 is SVGAGI. J was trimmed by 8 bases and V by 2 bases; bases with no gene match: 0. This CDR3 is built from 13 residues. CDR3 DNA: TGTGCCAGCAGTTACGGACAGGGGGAAAAACTGTTTTTT. This sequence encodes CASSYGQGEKLFF.

Notes on this clone: Within the sample, other DNA sequences also encode this same CDR3. The V and J genes are TRBV5-6 and TRBJ2-7; TRBD1 agrees at 7 bases. V gave up 4 bases and J gave up 2 bases; unmatched junction bases: 3. Germline V gene sequence: CDR1 SGHDT, CDR2 YYEEEE. The CDR3 totals 13 residues. CDR3 sequence: CASSRDSPYEQYF. The CDR3 DNA sequence: TGTGCCAGCAGCCGGGACAGTCCCTACGAGCAGTACTTC.

V is TRBV5-8 and J is TRBJ2-7; 12 positions match TRBD2. CDR1 is SGHTS and CDR2 is YDEGEE in the germline V gene. V was clipped by 4 bases and J by 4 bases; unmatched bases: 9. The CDR3 length is 16 residues. The CDR3 reads CASSPQLAGGRYEQYF. The CDR3 DNA reads TGTGCCAGCAGCCCCCAACTAGCGGGAGGTAGATACGAGCAGTACTTC.

V gene TRBV6-6 combines with J gene TRBJ1-1, with D possibly matching TRBD1 (5 bases). In germline, CDR1 is MNHNY, CDR2 SVGAGI (reference sequence). Trimming cost V 6 bases and J 7 bases, with 18 bases left between them. The CDR3 runs to 14 residues. The CDR3 DNA reads TGTGCCAGCAGGCCTCGGGACTCACCGATTGAAGCTTTCTTT. It specifies CASRPRDSPIEAFF.

The CDR3 sequence: CASSLGTGGNGYTF. CDR3 bases: TGTGCCAGCAGCTTAGGGACAGGGGGGAATGGCTACACCTTC. This chain links TRBV13 with TRBJ1-2, with 9 bases that match TRBD1. Germline V lookup: CDR1 PRHDT, CDR2 FYEKMQ (reference sequence). The J segment lost 6 bases and the V segment lost 0 bases, leaving 2 bases of the junction unmatched. This CDR3 contains 14 residues.

The J gene is TRBJ1-3, the V gene TRBV30; tentative D call: TRBD1 (5 bases). The V gene's germline CDR1 is GTSNPN and CDR2 SVGIG (reference sequence). V lost 3 bases and J lost 0, with 12 bases in between. The CDR3 length is 15 residues. CDR3 region: CAWSPGPISGNTIYF. DNA of the CDR3: TGTGCCTGGAGCCCAGGGCCCATCTCTGGAAACACCATATATTTT. The whole variable domain, remainder taken from reference TRBV30 and TRBJ1-3, is SQTIHQWPATLVQPVGSPLSLECTVEGTSNPNLYWYRQAAGRGLQLLFYSVGIGQISSEVPQNLSASRPQDRQFILSSKKLLLSDSGFYLCAWSPGPISGNTIYFGEGSWLTVV.

The chain employs TRBV19 and TRBJ1-1; TRBD1 might be the D (6 bases). V was clipped by 1 base and J by 8 bases, with 8 bases between them. This CDR3 comprises 12 residues. Germline CDR1 LNHDA, CDR2 SQIVND (reference sequence). CDR3 sequence reads: CASSIVGQEAFF. The DNA for the CDR3 is TGTGCCAGTAGTATAGTCGGACAGGAAGCTTTCTTT.